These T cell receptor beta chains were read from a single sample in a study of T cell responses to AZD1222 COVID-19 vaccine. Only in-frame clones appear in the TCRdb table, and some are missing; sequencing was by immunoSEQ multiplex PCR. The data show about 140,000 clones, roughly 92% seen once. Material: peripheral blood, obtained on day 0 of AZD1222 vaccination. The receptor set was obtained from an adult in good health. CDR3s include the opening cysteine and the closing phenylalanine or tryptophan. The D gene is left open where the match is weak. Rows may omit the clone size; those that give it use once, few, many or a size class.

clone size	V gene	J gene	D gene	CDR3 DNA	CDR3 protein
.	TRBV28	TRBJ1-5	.	TGTGCCAGCAGTTTAATCGGGGCAGGGTCTGGTTTCGGTCAGCCCCAGCATTTT	CASSLIGAGSGFGQPQHF
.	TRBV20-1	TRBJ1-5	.	TGCAGTGCCAGTGCTCCTAGCAATCAGCCCCAGCATTTT	CSASAPSNQPQHF
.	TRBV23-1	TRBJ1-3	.	TGCGCCAGCAGTCAGTCCAGGAGAAACACCATATATTTT	CASSQSRRNTIYF
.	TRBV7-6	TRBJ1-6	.	TGTGCCAGCAGCTTATTGACTACCCCGGGATCTTCACCCCTCCACTTT	CASSLLTTPGSSPLHF
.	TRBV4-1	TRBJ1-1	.	TGCGCCAGCAGCCAAGACGTGGGGTATGGCACTGAAGCTTTCTTT	CASSQDVGYGTEAFF
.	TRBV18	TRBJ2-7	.	TGTGCCAGCTCACGTAGGGGACCGAGCTCCTACGAGCAGTACTTC	CASSRRGPSSYEQYF
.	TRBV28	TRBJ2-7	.	TGTGCCAGCAGAGTGCCCCGTAGCTCCTACGAGCAGTACTTC	CASRVPRSSYEQYF
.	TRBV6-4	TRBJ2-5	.	TGTGCCGGGCGGCTAGCCGGCCAAGAGACCCAGTACTTC	CAGRLAGQETQYF
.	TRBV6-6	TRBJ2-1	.	TGTGCCAGCAGACCCCGGGGGCCGACCAATGAGCAGTTCTTC	CASRPRGPTNEQFF
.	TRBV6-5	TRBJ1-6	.	TGTGCCAGCAGCTTTCATAATTCACCCCTCCACTTT	CASSFHNSPLHF
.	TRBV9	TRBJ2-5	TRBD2	TGTGCCAGCAGCGCCGGACTAGCGGGATCTGAGACCCAGTACTTC	CASSAGLAGSETQYF
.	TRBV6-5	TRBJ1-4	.	TGTGCCAGCACCGGGACCCATGAAAAACTGTTTTTT	CASTGTHEKLFF
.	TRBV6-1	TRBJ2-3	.	TGTGCCAGCAGTGAAGAGGGTGGGCTTAGCACAGATACGCAGTATTTT	CASSEEGGLSTDTQYF
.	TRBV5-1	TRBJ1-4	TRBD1	TGCGCCAGCAGCTATACAGGGGCAACTAATGAAAAACTGTTTTTT	CASSYTGATNEKLFF
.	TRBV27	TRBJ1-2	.	TGTGCCACCACAAAATCCGGGGGAGGGTTCTATGGCTACACCTTC	CATTKSGGGFYGYTF
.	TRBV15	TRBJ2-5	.	TGTGCCACCACAAACCAATCCTTGAGGGGAGGTGAGACCCAGTACTTC	CATTNQSLRGGETQYF
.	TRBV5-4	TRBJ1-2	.	TGTGCCAGCAGCTTGGCCGTCAGGGCCGGGGATGGCTACACCTTC	CASSLAVRAGDGYTF
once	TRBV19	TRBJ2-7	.	TGTGCCAGTGCCACCCCCCCAGGGGACGAGCAGTACTTC	CASATPPGDEQYF